This T cell receptor (beta chain) originates from a study of response to subunit inactivated influenza vaccine. The CDR3 is 13 residues long. With V trimmed by 2 bases and J by 7 bases, 5 bases remained unmatched. The germline CDR1 and CDR2 sequences are SGHNT and YYREEE (reference sequence). TCRdb re-called the RT-PCR reads with MiXCR, one entry per CDR3 protein. This table has 250,000 to 350,000 distinct CDR3 sequences, roughly 20% appearing once. This clonotype was detected only a few times. The source material was PBMCs from blood, sampled 21 months after vaccination. This clonotype originated in a man aged 45 to 75 who received an inactivated influenza vaccine. The V and J genes are TRBV5-4 and TRBJ1-2; 7 positions match TRBD1. The CDR3 reads CASSFDRVGGYTF. The CDR3, as DNA: TGTGCCAGCAGCTTCGACAGGGTTGGTGGCTACACCTTC.